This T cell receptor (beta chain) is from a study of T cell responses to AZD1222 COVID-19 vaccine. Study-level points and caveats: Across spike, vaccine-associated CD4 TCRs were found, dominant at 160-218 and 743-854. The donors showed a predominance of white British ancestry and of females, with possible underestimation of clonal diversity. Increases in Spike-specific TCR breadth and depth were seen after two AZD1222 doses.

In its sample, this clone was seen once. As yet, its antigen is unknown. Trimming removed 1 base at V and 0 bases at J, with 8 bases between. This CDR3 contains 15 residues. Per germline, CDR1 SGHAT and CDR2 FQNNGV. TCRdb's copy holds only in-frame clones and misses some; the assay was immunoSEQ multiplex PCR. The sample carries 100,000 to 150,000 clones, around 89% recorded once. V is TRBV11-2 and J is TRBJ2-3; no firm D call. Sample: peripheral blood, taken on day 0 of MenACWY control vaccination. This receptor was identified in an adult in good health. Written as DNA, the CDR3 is TGTGCCAGCAGCTTAGGTCGTAAGAGCACAGATACGCAGTATTTT. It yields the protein CASSLGRKSTDTQYF. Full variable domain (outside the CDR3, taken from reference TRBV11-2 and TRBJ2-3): EAGVAQSPRYKIIEKRQSVAFWCNPISGHATLYWYQQILGQGPKLLIQFQNNGVVDDSQLPKDRFSAERLKGVDSTLKIQPAKLEDSAVYLCASSLGRKSTDTQYFGPGTRLTVL.